This T cell receptor (beta chain) stems from a study of technical replicates of blood from several donors. The assay was immunoSEQ multiplex PCR, and TCRdb's table has in-frame clones only and misses some. This sample has roughly 60,000 clones; about 86% occur once, and the top ten carry 5% to 6%. The source is a human donor in good health. Some clones in this sample may be carry-over from other donors' samples. The sample taken for sequencing was PBMCs.

CDR3 nucleotide sequence: TGTGCCAGCAGTCCGGGGGGCAGGGGTCCGTCGTGGTTCTTC. It codes for CASSPGGRGPSWFF. The V call is TRBV27, the J call TRBJ2-1; D perhaps matches TRBD2 (7 bases). Trimming took off 5 bases at V and 15 bases at J, with 23 bases between the two ends. In germline, CDR1 is MNHEY, CDR2 SMNVEV (reference sequence). The CDR3 extends over 14 amino acids.